What follows are 5 T cell receptor beta chains derived from one specimen sequenced in a study of cytomegalovirus exposure and HLA in healthy donors. Amplification used 60 Vbeta primers and 13 Jbeta primers. TCRdb keeps only in-frame clones here, not all; method: immunoSEQ multiplex PCR. The data contain roughly 200,000 clones, around 86% of them seen just once; the ten biggest clones take up 1% to 1.5%. Sequencing was done on a sample of PBMCs. These receptors were taken from a man younger than 45 in good health and CMV-seronegative.

The chain couples TRBV7-8 to TRBJ2-2, with 9 bases matching TRBD1. Germline trimming cut 7 bases from V and 6 bases from J; bases unmatched to any gene: 6. This CDR3 has 14 residues. Germline lookup yields CDR1 SGHVS and CDR2 FQNEAQ. Written as DNA, the CDR3 is TGTGCCAGCAACTGGGACAGGGAGGCCGGGGAGCTGTTTTTT. It is translated as CASNWDREAGELFF.

The chain links TRBV2 to TRBJ2-3, with 13 positions matching TRBD2. The length of the CDR3 is 17 residues. Trimming cost V 6 bases and J 0 bases; bases outside gene matches: 6. CDR1 is SNHLY and CDR2 is FYNNEI in the germline V gene. CDR3 nucleotides: TGTGCCAGCAGGGGACCGGGACTAGCGGGAAGCACAGATACGCAGTATTTT. Its protein is CASRGPGLAGSTDTQYF.

This clone occurred once. The chain couples TRBV7-2 to TRBJ2-4; D gene unclear. V gave up 0 bases and J gave up 7 bases, with 10 bases separating them. CDR1 and CDR2 from the germline V gene are SGHTA and FQGNSA. This CDR3 has 14 amino acids. Here the CDR3 reads CASSLAIGRNIQYF. The CDR3 bases are TGTGCCAGCAGCTTAGCGATTGGCAGGAACATTCAGTACTTC.

The V call is TRBV29-1, the J call TRBJ1-2; 8 bases match TRBD1. The CDR3 is 17 amino acids. The V gene end was trimmed by 0 bases and the J gene end by 5 bases; junction bases not matched to a gene: 14. CDR1 and CDR2 (germline): SQVTM, ANQGSEA. CDR3 protein: CSVEDRGSSGGRYGYTF. Written as DNA, the CDR3 is TGCAGCGTTGAAGATCGGGGGAGTTCAGGGGGCAGATATGGCTACACCTTC.

J is TRBJ2-3 and V is TRBV5-1; 10 bases map to TRBD2. The CDR3 extends over 14 amino acids. The germline V gene encodes CDR1 SGHRS and CDR2 YFSETQ. J was trimmed by 5 bases and V by 9 bases; bases with no gene match: 9. The CDR3 loop reads CATSSPSGGDTQYF. CDR3 nucleotide sequence: TGCGCCACCTCTTCTCCTAGCGGGGGAGATACGCAGTATTTT.